This entry concerns a single T cell receptor beta chain. This entry comes from a study of blood T cell repertoires in COVID-19. On the study more broadly: The samples span acute and convalescent COVID-19 from the United States, Italy and Spain.

This CDR3 contains 14 residues. The germline gives CDR1 MNHEY, CDR2 SVGAGI. With V trimmed by 6 bases and J by 5 bases, 7 bases remained unmatched. In the authors' methods: Estimation of nucleated cell counts relied on the amplification of reference gene primers. Assay used: immunoSEQ multiplex PCR; TCRdb lists only in-frame clones, some missing. The DNA was the basis for D and trimming; V, J and clone size are from that table. The data hold around 250,000 clones, with around 85% observed a single time. Sequenced sample: PBMCs or T cells enriched from blood (not recorded which). The source is a woman aged 50 to 65 who had recovered from COVID-19. J is TRBJ1-1 and V is TRBV6-5, with 9 bases matching TRBD1. In nucleotides, the CDR3 is TGTGCCAGCAGGCCACAGGGGGCGAAGACTGAAGCTTTCTTT. Translating gives CASRPQGAKTEAFF.